A single sample gave rise to the 17 T cell receptor beta chains below, sequenced in a study of OX40 agonist ivuxolimab in advanced cancers. Profiled with immunoSEQ multiplex PCR; TCRdb holds only in-frame clones, not every one. The repertoire consists of 75,000 to 100,000 clones, with 80% to 90% occurring once and the leading ten covering just under 2%. This specimen was CD4+ or CD8+ T cells sorted from blood, taken in a trial of the OX40 agonist ivuxolimab. These receptors were taken from an adult with an advanced solid tumor such as melanoma, head and neck, liver or kidney cancer.

The rearrangement uses TRBV28 and TRBJ1-5; perhaps TRBD1 as D (6 bases). Germline assignment: CDR1 MDHEN and CDR2 SYDVKM. The CDR3 is made up of 16 amino acids. Trimming removed 6 bases at V and 2 bases at J, with 17 bases between. The CDR3: CASSLERQAGNQPQHF. DNA for the CDR3: TGTGCCAGCAGCCTTGAACGACAGGCTGGCAATCAGCCCCAGCATTTT.

This CDR3 is CASSLGAGAISYNEQFF. CDR3 bases: TGCGCCAGCAGCTTGGGGGCAGGGGCGATTTCCTACAATGAGCAGTTCTTC. The chain employs TRBV5-1 and TRBJ2-1; D is perhaps TRBD1 (6 bases). V was shortened by 0 bases and J by 1 base, with 14 bases between the two germline ends. This CDR3 is 17 amino acids long. Germline V gene lookup returns CDR1 SGHRS and CDR2 YFSETQ.

This clone was seen only once. This chain links TRBV6-5 with TRBJ1-1; D gene ambiguous. V lost 5 bases, J lost 3 bases, and 4 bases lay in between. CDR1 is MNHEY, CDR2 SVGAGI, per germline. The CDR3 totals 11 residues. CDR3: CASSSHTEAFF. Written as DNA, the CDR3 is TGTGCCAGCAGTAGCCACACTGAAGCTTTCTTT.

This clone has more than one count but fewer than ten. The J gene is TRBJ2-5, the V gene TRBV4-1, with D unclear. CDR3 size: 13 residues. With 2 bases removed from V and 2 bases from J, the gap between germline ends came to 6 bases. Germline V lookup: CDR1 MGHRA, CDR2 YSYEKL. The CDR3 DNA sequence: TGCGCCAGCAGCCAACTGTTTCAAGAGACCCAGTACTTC. This gives the protein CASSQLFQETQYF.

The chain is built from TRBV2 and TRBJ2-5, with D maybe TRBD1 (6 bases). The CDR3 spans 13 residues. Between the trimmed V and J ends, which lost 5 bases and 4 bases, there was a span of 11 bases. The V gene's germline CDR1 is SNHLY and CDR2 FYNNEI. The CDR3 reads CASSYRETETQYF. CDR3 nucleotide sequence: TGTGCCAGCAGTTACAGGGAAACAGAGACCCAGTACTTC.

This clone was counted a few times. The V call is TRBV29-1, the J call TRBJ2-6; D gene uncertain. Trimming took 5 bases from V and 3 from J, leaving 5 bases between them. Germline V gene lookup returns CDR1 SQVTM and CDR2 ANQGSEA. This CDR3 is built from 12 residues. This CDR3 reads CSVSDGANVLTF. The CDR3 DNA reads TGCAGCGTTTCAGATGGGGCCAACGTCCTGACTTTC. Full variable domain (rest looked up from reference TRBV29-1 and TRBJ2-6): SAVISQKPSRDICQRGTSLTIQCQVDSQVTMMFWYRQQPGQSLTLIATANQGSEATYESGFVIDKFPISRPNLTFSTLTVSNMSPEDSSIYLCSVSDGANVLTFGAGSRLTVL.

The chain links TRBV5-1 to TRBJ1-2; 8 bases align to TRBD1. CDR3 length: 14 amino acids. V shed 4 bases, J shed 6 bases, and the junction held 8 bases outside the gene matches. Germline lookup yields CDR1 SGHRS and CDR2 YFSETQ. DNA of the CDR3: TGCGCCAGCAGCCCCCCGACAGGGGTCGATGGCTACACCTTC. Protein sequence: CASSPPTGVDGYTF.

This clone was detected only a few times. Distinct nucleotide sequences in the sample also encode this CDR3. The chain carries TRBV14 and TRBJ2-7; 7 nucleotides match TRBD2. This CDR3 has 11 residues. The germline CDR1 and CDR2 sequences are SGHDN and FVKESK. Unmatched junction bases numbered 7, after V lost 4 bases and J lost 13 bases. The CDR3 DNA is TGTGCCAGCAGCCGGGCGGGAGCAACTTACTTC. Its translation: CASSRAGATYF. The entire variable domain, with the rest obtained from reference TRBV14 and TRBJ2-7, is as follows: EAGVTQFPSHSVIEKGQTVTLRCDPISGHDNLYWYRRVMGKEIKFLLHFVKESKQDESGMPNNRFLAERTGGTYSTLKVQPAELEDSGVYFCASSRAGATYFGPGTRLTVT.

V gene TRBV5-1 combines with J gene TRBJ2-3, with a tentative D call TRBD2 (6 bases). Trimming pared 1 base from V and 4 bases from J, leaving 13 bases between. Per the germline V gene, CDR1 is SGHRS and CDR2 is YFSETQ. The CDR3 consists of 15 residues. In DNA, the CDR3 is TGCGCCAGCAGCTTGTTCGGGAGCCAGGCAGATACGCAGTATTTT. It codes for CASSLFGSQADTQYF.

The chain carries TRBV2 and TRBJ1-5; a weak D match, TRBD1 (6 bases). There are 12 residues in the CDR3. Germline assignment: CDR1 SNHLY and CDR2 FYNNEI. With 5 bases removed from V and 11 bases from J, the gap between germline ends came to 13 bases. The CDR3 bases are TGTGCCAGCAGTCCCGGGGGCTTGTCCCAGCATTTT. Its translation is CASSPGGLSQHF.

The chain links TRBV5-1 to TRBJ2-1; 13 positions match TRBD2. The V gene's germline CDR1 is SGHRS and CDR2 YFSETQ. The CDR3 loop spans 19 amino acids. V lost 4 bases and J lost 0; bases outside the gene matches: 10. CDR3 DNA: TGCGCCAGCAGCGCCCGGACTAGCGGGAGCCCGAGCTCCTACAATGAGCAGTTCTTC. This gives the protein CASSARTSGSPSSYNEQFF.

V and J are TRBV7-6 and TRBJ2-1; TRBD2 matches 10 bases. The CDR3 contains 19 residues. Looked up from germline, CDR1 is SGHVS and CDR2 is FNYEAQ. Losses at the gene ends were 5 bases for V and 0 bases for J; bases not matched to a gene: 13. The CDR3 loop is CASSQGMEREGASYNEQFF. CDR3 in DNA: TGTGCCAGCAGCCAGGGGATGGAGCGGGAGGGGGCCTCCTACAATGAGCAGTTCTTC.

The CDR3 DNA reads TGTGCCAGCAGTGCTCCGGAGGGGCAGGGCTACACCTTC. As protein: CASSAPEGQGYTF. The chain has TRBV2 and TRBJ1-2; D possibly corresponds to TRBD1 (5 bases). V lost 4 bases, J lost 8 bases, and 14 bases lay in between. The CDR3 spans 13 residues. Germline values: CDR1 SNHLY, CDR2 FYNNEI.

As DNA, the CDR3 is TGTGCCAGCAGTTCTACAGGGTATTGGACGCAGTATTTT. Translated: CASSSTGYWTQYF. The V call is TRBV2, the J call TRBJ2-3; D possibly corresponds to TRBD1 (6 bases). The V gene lost 5 bases and the J gene lost 9 bases, with 15 bases spanning the gap. Germline assignment: CDR1 SNHLY and CDR2 FYNNEI. This CDR3 contains 13 residues.

V is TRBV18 and J is TRBJ2-1, with 11 positions matching TRBD2. The V segment lost 2 bases and the J segment 7 bases; nucleotides outside the gene matches: 10. CDR1 and CDR2 from the germline V gene are KGHSH and LQKENI. CDR3 length: 17 amino acids. The CDR3 DNA follows: TGTGCCAGCTCACCAGCCACTAGCGGGAGCCAGGGGAATGAGCAGTTCTTC. Protein: CASSPATSGSQGNEQFF.

This clone is termed medium-sized. The chain combines TRBV4-1 with TRBJ1-5; D is uncertain. This CDR3 contains 15 residues. The V and J ends lost 1 base and 0 bases respectively, with 7 bases between them. Germline V gene data show CDR1 as MGHRA and CDR2 as YSYEKL. For the CDR3, the DNA is TGCGCCAGCAGCCAAGGACACCTTAGCAATCAGCCCCAGCATTTT. It codes for CASSQGHLSNQPQHF.

This rearrangement joins TRBV5-4 to TRBJ2-1, with D maybe TRBD2 (6 bases). V lost 1 base to trimming and J lost 4 bases, with 9 bases between them. Per germline, CDR1 SGHNT and CDR2 YYREEE (reference sequence). This CDR3 is 14 amino acids long. The CDR3 nucleotides are TGTGCCAGCAGCTTGTCTAGCGCTTACAATGAGCAGTTCTTC. This codes for CASSLSSAYNEQFF.